This TCR beta chain was obtained from a study of blood T cell repertoires in COVID-19. The wider study: The United States, Italy and Spain supplied acute and convalescent COVID-19 samples. T cells, B-cell-depleted T cells, or PBMCs provided the cDNA or gDNA that served as material.

The CDR3 consists of 17 residues. V lost 3 bases and J lost 6; bases outside the gene matches: 11. CDR1 is LNHNV and CDR2 is YYDKDF in the germline V gene (reference sequence). Authors' methods: Reference gene primer amplification in the assay estimated nucleated cell counts. The data were produced by immunoSEQ multiplex PCR, yet TCRdb's version contains in-frame clones alone and is incomplete. The DNA gave D and trimming, while V, J and clone size come from that table. The sample lists a few hundred thousand clones, under 90% seen once, with around 3.2% in the top ten. The chain joins TRBV15 to TRBJ2-1, with 10 bases lining up with TRBD2. The sequencing input was peripheral blood. The sequence was obtained from a woman aged 18-29 years with acute or convalescent COVID-19. Here the CDR3 DNA reads TGTGCCACCAGCAGTACAACTTTAGCGGGGGGCACCAATGAGCAGTTCTTC. It encodes CATSSTTLAGGTNEQFF.